The clone carrying this TCR beta chain was counted only a few times. V gave up 0 bases and J gave up 4 bases, with 16 bases separating them. The CDR3 contains 18 residues. CDR1 and CDR2 from the germline V gene are SGHNT and YENEEA. This sample is part of a study of OX40 agonist ivuxolimab in advanced cancers. Assay: immunoSEQ multiplex PCR; the TCRdb copy retains only in-frame clones and omits some. The sample holds over 35,000 clones, about 70% seen once. V and J are TRBV11-3 and TRBJ1-6, with TRBD1 as a possible D gene (6 bases). The sequenced sample was CD4+ or CD8+ T cells sorted from blood, obtained in a trial of the OX40 agonist ivuxolimab. The clonotype was recovered from an adult with an advanced solid tumor such as melanoma, head and neck, liver or kidney cancer. DNA for the CDR3: TGTGCCAGCAGCTTAGAAGACAGGAGGGGAAGATATAATTCACCCCTCCACTTT. Translated, it gives CASSLEDRRGRYNSPLHF.